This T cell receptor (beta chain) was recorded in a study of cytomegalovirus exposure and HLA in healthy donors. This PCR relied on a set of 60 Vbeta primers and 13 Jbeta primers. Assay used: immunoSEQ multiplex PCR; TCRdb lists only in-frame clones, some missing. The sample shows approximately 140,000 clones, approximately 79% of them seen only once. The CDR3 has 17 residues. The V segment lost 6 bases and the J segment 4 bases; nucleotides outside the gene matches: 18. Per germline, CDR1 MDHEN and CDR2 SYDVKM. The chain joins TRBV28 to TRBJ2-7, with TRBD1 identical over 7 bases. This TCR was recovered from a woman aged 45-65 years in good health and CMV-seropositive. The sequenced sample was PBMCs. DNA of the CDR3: TGTGCCAGCAGAAGACCTCAAAGGGGGCGCTTATGGTACGAGCAGTACTTC. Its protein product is CASRRPQRGRLWYEQYF.